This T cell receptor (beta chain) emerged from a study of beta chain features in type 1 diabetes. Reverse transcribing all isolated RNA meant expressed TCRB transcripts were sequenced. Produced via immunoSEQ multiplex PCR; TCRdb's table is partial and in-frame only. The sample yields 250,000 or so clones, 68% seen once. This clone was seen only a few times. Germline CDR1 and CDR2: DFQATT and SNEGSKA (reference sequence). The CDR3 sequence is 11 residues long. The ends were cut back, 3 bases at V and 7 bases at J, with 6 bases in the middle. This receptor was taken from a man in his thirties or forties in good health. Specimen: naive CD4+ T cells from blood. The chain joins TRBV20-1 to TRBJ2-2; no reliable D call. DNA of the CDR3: TGCAGTGCTAGCAAGGGCGGGGAGCTGTTTTTT. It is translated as CSASKGGELFF.